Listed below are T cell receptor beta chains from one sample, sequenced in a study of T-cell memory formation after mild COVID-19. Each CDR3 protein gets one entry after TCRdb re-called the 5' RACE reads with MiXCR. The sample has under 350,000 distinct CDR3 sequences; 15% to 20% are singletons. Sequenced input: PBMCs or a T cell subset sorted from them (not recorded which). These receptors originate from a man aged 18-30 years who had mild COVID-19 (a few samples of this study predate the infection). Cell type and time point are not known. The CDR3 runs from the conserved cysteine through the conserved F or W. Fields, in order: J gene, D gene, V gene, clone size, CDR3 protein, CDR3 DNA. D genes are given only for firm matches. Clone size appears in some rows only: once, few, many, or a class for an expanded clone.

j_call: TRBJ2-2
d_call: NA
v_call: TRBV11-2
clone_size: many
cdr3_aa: CASSNLRGGPGTGELFF
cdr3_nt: TGTGCCAGCAGCAACTTGCGGGGAGGCCCGGGCACCGGGGAGCTGTTTTTT

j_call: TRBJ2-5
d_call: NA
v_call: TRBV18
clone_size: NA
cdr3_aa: CASSPRSDQETQYF
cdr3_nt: TGTGCCAGCTCACCACGATCGGACCAAGAGACCCAGTACTTC

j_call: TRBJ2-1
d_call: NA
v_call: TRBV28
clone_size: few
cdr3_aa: CASSLGSGWEQFF
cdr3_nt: TGTGCCAGCAGTTTAGGTTCGGGTTGGGAGCAGTTCTTC

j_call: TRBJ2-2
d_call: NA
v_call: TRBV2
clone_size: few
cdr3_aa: CASSERSPGELFF
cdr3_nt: TGTGCCAGCAGTGAAAGGAGTCCCGGGGAGCTGTTTTTT

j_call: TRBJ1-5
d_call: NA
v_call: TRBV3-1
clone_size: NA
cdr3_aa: CASSQDSSNQPQHF
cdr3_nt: TGTGCCAGCAGCCAAGATAGCAGCAATCAGCCCCAGCATTTT

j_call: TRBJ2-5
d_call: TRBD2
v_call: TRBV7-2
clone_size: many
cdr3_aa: CASSGVSGGQETQYF
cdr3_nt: TGTGCCAGCAGCGGCGTTAGCGGGGGCCAAGAGACCCAGTACTTC

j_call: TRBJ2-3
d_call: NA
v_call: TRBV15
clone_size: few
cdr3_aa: CATSREGSIADTQYF
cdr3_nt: TGTGCCACCAGCAGAGAGGGTAGCATCGCAGATACGCAGTATTTT

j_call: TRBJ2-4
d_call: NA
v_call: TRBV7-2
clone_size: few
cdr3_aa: CASSLSEGPNIQYF
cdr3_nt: TGTGCCAGCAGCTTATCGGAGGGACCCAACATTCAGTACTTC

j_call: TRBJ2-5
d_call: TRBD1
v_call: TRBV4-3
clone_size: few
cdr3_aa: CASSQERGVWDRGLETQYF
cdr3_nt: TGCGCCAGCAGCCAAGAAAGGGGTGTGTGGGACAGGGGTTTAGAGACCCAGTACTTC

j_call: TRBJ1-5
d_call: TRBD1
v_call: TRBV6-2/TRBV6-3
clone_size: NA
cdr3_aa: CASRAGGYNQPQHF
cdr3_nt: TGTGCCAGCAGGGCAGGGGGGTACAATCAGCCCCAGCATTTT

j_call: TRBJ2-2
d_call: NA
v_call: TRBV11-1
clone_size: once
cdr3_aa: CASSLVNAGELFF
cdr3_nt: TGTGCCAGCAGCTTAGTTAACGCCGGGGAGCTGTTTTTT

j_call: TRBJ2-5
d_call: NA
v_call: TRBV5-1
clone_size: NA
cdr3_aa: CASSLTLVGGETQYF
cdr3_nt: TGCGCCAGCAGCCTGACTCTAGTGGGTGGTGAGACCCAGTACTTC

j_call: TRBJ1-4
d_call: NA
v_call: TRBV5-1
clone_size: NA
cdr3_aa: CASRRDGAYHEKLFF
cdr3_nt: TGCGCCAGCCGAAGGGACGGAGCCTACCATGAAAAACTGTTTTTT

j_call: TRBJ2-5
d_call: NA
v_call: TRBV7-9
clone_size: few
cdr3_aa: CASSTRTQETQYF
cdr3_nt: TGTGCCAGCAGCACGCGGACGCAAGAGACCCAGTACTTC

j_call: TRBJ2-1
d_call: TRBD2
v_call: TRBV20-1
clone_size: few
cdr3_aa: CSAPHMTSGREQFF
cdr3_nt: TGCAGTGCTCCCCACATGACTAGCGGCCGTGAGCAGTTCTTC

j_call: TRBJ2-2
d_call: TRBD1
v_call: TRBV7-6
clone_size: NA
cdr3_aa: CASSWTGGAGGELFF
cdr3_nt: TGTGCCAGCAGCTGGACAGGGGGCGCGGGCGGGGAGCTGTTTTTT

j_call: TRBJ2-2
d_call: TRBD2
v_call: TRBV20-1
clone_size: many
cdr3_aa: CSARGSGGRATGELFF
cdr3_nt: TGCAGTGCTAGGGGGTCGGGGGGGCGCGCCACCGGGGAGCTGTTTTTT

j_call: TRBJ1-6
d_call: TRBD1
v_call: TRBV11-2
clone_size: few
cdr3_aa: CASSQRQGSNSPLHF
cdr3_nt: TGTGCCAGCAGCCAGCGACAGGGTAGTAATTCACCCCTCCACTTT

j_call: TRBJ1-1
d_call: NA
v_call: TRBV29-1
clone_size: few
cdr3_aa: CSVDSAGKAFF
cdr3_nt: TGCAGCGTTGATTCGGCGGGAAAAGCTTTCTTT

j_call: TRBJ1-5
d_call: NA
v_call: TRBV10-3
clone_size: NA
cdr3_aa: CAISGGGRWPQHF
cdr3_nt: TGTGCCATCAGTGGCGGGGGGAGGTGGCCCCAGCATTTT

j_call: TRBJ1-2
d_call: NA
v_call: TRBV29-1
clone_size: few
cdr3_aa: CSVGKGGYGYTF
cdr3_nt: TGCAGCGTGGGAAAGGGTGGCTATGGCTACACCTTC

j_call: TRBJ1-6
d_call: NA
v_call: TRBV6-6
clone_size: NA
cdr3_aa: CASSYSISEAYNSPLHF
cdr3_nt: TGTGCCAGCAGTTACTCGATTTCTGAAGCCTATAATTCACCCCTCCACTTT

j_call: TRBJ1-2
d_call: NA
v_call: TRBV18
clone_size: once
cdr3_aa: CASSPLGNYGYTF
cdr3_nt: TGTGCCAGCTCACCCCTCGGGAACTATGGCTACACCTTC

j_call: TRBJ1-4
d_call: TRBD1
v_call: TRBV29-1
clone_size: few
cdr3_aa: CSVGQGSEKLFF
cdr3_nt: TGCAGCGTTGGACAGGGCTCTGAAAAACTGTTTTTT

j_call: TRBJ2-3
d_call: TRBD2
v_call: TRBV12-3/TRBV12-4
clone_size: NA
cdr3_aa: CASRKDSGGDTQYF
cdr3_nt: TGTGCCAGCAGAAAGGACAGCGGGGGCGATACGCAGTATTTT

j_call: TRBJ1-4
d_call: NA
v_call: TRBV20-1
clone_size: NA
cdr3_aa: CSAYGGGLGEKLFF
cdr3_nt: TGCAGTGCTTACGGCGGGGGACTGGGTGAAAAACTGTTTTTT

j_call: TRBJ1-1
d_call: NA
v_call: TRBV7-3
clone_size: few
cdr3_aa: CASRLFMNTEAFF
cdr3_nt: TGTGCCAGCAGGCTTTTCATGAACACTGAAGCTTTCTTT

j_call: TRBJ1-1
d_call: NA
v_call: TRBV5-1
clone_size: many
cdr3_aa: CASSEPNTEAFF
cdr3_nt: TGTGCCAGCAGTGAGCCGAACACTGAAGCTTTCTTT

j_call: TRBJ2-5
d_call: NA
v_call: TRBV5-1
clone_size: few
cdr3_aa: CASSERRGQETQYF
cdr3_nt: TGCGCCAGCAGCGAACGTAGGGGACAAGAGACCCAGTACTTC

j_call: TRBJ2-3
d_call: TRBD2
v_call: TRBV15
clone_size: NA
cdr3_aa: CATSRSTSGGVDTQYF
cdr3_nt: TGTGCCACCAGCAGATCGACTAGCGGGGGGGTTGATACGCAGTATTTT

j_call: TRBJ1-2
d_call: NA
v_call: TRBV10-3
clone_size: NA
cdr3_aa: CAISEGGGEGFYGYTF
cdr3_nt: TGTGCCATCAGCGAAGGCGGGGGTGAGGGGTTCTATGGCTACACCTTC

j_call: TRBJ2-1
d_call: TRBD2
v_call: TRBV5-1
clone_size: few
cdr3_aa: CASSLEGLAGVKPYNEQFF
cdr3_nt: TGCGCCAGCAGCTTGGAGGGGCTAGCGGGGGTAAAGCCCTACAATGAGCAGTTCTTC

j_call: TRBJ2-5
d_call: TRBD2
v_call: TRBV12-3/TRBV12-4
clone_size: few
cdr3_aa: CASSRRGGGETQYF
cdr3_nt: TGTGCCAGCAGCCGGCGGGGGGGCGGAGAGACCCAGTACTTC

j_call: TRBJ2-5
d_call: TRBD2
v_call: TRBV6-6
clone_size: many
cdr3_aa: CASSYGKGTSGGLETQYF
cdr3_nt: TGTGCCAGCAGTTATGGCAAAGGGACTAGCGGGGGTCTAGAGACCCAGTACTTC

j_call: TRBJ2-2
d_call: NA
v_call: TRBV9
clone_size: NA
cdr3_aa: CASSVGGYSPGELFF
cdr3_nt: TGTGCCAGCAGCGTAGGGGGATATTCACCCGGGGAGCTGTTTTTT

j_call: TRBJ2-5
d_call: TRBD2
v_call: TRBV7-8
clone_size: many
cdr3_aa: CASSPGTSGSQETQYF
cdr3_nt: TGTGCCAGCAGCCCTGGGACTAGCGGGAGCCAAGAGACCCAGTACTTC

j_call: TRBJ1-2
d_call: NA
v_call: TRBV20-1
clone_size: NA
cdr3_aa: CSAGSRPVGGYTF
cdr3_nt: TGCAGTGCTGGATCCCGACCCGTCGGGGGCTACACCTTC

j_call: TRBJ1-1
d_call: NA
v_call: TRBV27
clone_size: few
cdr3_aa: CASSAWAGSEAFF
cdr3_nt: TGTGCCAGCAGCGCTTGGGCAGGGAGTGAAGCTTTCTTT

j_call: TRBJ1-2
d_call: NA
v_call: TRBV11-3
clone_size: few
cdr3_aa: CASIRQPYGYTF
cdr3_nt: TGTGCCAGCATCCGACAACCCTATGGCTACACCTTC

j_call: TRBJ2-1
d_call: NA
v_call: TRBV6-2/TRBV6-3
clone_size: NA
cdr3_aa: CASTLSGFSYNEQFF
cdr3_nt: TGTGCCAGCACCCTCAGCGGATTCTCCTACAATGAGCAGTTCTTC

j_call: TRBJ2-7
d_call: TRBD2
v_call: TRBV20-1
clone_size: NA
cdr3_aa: CSASGGNSYEQYF
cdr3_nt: TGCAGTGCTAGCGGGGGGAACTCCTACGAGCAGTACTTC

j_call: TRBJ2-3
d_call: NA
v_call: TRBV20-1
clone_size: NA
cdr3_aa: CSADGETDTQYF
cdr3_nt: TGCAGTGCTGACGGGGAAACAGATACGCAGTATTTT

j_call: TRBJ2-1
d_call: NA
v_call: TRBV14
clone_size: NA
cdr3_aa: CASSQGSGGAYNEQFF
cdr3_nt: TGTGCCAGCAGCCAAGGGTCCGGGGGCGCCTACAATGAGCAGTTCTTC

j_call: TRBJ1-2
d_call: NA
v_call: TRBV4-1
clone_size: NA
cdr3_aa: CASSQVQGKGYTF
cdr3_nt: TGCGCCAGCAGCCAAGTTCAGGGGAAGGGCTACACCTTC

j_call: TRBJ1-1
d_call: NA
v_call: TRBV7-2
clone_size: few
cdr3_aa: CASSLSGRRTEAFF
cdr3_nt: TGTGCCAGCAGCTTAAGTGGTCGGCGGACTGAAGCTTTCTTT

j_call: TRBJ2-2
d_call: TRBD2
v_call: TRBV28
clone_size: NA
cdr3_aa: CASQAGTSRTGELFF
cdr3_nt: TGTGCCAGTCAAGCCGGGACTAGCCGGACCGGGGAGCTGTTTTTT

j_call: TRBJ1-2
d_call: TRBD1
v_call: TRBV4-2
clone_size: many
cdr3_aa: CASSLVGGDREGYYGYTF
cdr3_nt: TGTGCCAGCAGCCTCGTCGGAGGGGACAGGGAGGGCTACTATGGCTACACCTTC

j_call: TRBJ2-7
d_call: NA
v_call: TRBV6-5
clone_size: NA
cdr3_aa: CASSYRDGYSYEQYF
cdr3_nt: TGTGCCAGCAGTTACCGGGACGGCTACTCCTACGAGCAGTACTTC

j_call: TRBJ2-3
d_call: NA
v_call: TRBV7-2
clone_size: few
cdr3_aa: CASSPVSRTDTQYF
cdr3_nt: TGTGCCAGCAGCCCGGTATCGCGCACAGATACGCAGTATTTT

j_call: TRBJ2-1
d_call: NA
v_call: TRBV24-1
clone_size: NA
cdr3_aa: CATSDAFGEQFF
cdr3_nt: TGTGCCACCAGTGATGCCTTTGGGGAGCAGTTCTTC

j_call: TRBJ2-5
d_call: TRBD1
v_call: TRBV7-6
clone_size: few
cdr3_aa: CATRQGAGETQYF
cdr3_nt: TGTGCCACCCGACAGGGGGCTGGGGAGACCCAGTACTTC

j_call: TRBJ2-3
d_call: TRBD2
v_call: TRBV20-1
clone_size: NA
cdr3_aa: CSAIDDTRGGVADTQYF
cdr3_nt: TGCAGTGCTATTGACGACACACGGGGGGGGGTCGCAGATACGCAGTATTTT

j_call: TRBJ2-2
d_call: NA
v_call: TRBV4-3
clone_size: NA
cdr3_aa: CASSQEGGQNTGELFF
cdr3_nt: TGCGCCAGCAGCCAAGAAGGGGGACAAAACACCGGGGAGCTGTTTTTT

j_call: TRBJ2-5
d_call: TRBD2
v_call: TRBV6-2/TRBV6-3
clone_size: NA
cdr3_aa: CASSYPERGGDQYF
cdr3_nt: TGTGCCAGCAGTTACCCCGAGCGGGGGGGGGACCAGTACTTC

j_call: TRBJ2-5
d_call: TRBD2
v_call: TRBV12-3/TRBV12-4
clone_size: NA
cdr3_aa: CASSFPGLGRETQYF
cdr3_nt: TGTGCCAGCAGTTTTCCGGGACTAGGAAGGGAGACCCAGTACTTC

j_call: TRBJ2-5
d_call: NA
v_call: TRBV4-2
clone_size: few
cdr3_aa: CASSGGEGQETQYF
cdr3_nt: TGTGCCAGCAGCGGTGGTGAGGGGCAAGAGACCCAGTACTTC

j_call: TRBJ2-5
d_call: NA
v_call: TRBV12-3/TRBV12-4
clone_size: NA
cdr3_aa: CASSTAGGPGETQYF
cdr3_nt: TGTGCCAGCAGTACGGCCGGGGGGCCGGGGGAGACCCAGTACTTC

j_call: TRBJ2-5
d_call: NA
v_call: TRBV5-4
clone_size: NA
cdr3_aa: CASSPIDKQETQYF
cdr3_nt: TGTGCCAGCAGCCCGATAGACAAGCAAGAGACCCAGTACTTC

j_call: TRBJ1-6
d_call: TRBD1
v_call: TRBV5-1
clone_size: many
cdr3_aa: CASRQGDNSPLHF
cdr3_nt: TGCGCCAGCAGACAGGGGGACAATTCACCCCTCCACTTT

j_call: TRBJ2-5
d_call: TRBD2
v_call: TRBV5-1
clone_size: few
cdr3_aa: CASSPRGSEETQYF
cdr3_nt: TGCGCCAGCAGCCCGCGGGGGTCCGAAGAGACCCAGTACTTC